This TCR beta chain was identified in a study of response to subunit inactivated influenza vaccine. Study outcomes and limitations: With each seasonal influenza vaccination, the authors suggested, few new T cells are recruited.

TCRdb ran MiXCR on the RT-PCR reads and lists one entry per CDR3 protein. The sample lists around 850,000 distinct CDR3 sequences, approximately 18% seen once, with 11% in the top ten. The CDR3 has 15 residues. J gave up 8 bases and V 1 base, and 7 bases lay outside the gene matches. Germline CDR1 and CDR2: MGHRA and YSYEKL. Worth noting for this clonotype: Its target is not known.

This clonotype originated in a middle-aged man who received an inactivated influenza vaccine. The input for sequencing was PBMCs from blood, taken roughly 5 days after vaccination. The genes are TRBV4-1 and TRBJ2-1, with 8 bases lining up with TRBD2. CDR3: CASSQGRGGGYEQFF. DNA of the CDR3: TGCGCCAGCAGCCAAGGTCGGGGCGGGGGGTATGAGCAGTTCTTC.